This TCR beta chain was recorded in a study of cytomegalovirus exposure and HLA in healthy donors. The CDR3 extends over 15 amino acids. Trimming pared 5 bases from V and 6 bases from J, leaving 20 bases between. Germline V CDR1 and CDR2: LNHDA, SQIVND (reference sequence). Points on this clone: Its antigen is unknown.

Researchers ran the PCR with 60 Vbeta and 13 Jbeta primers. Sequencing was performed with immunoSEQ multiplex PCR; in TCRdb, only in-frame clones are kept and a portion is missing. The table shows approximately 220,000 clones, with roughly 80% occurring only once. Study-level results: Per a prior analysis, the majority of TCR beta V segments were productive roughly 87% or roughly 30% of the time. Certain indistinguishable V segments, among them TRBV6-2 and TRBV6-3, were excluded. Analysis was performed later, and it showed HLA-associated TCR beta chains to be more clonally expanded than equally common others. One variant, a missense change in DCLRE1C, was linked in a later analysis to TCR beta V- and J-gene trimming.

This chain joins TRBV19 and TRBJ2-7; possibly TRBD2 for D (6 bases). The receptor comes from a young man in good health and CMV-seronegative. Sequences were obtained from PBMCs. As DNA, the CDR3 is TGTGCCAGTAGTTTCGGGACTGTTTTCGGGAGCGAGCAGTACTTC. It yields the protein CASSFGTVFGSEQYF.